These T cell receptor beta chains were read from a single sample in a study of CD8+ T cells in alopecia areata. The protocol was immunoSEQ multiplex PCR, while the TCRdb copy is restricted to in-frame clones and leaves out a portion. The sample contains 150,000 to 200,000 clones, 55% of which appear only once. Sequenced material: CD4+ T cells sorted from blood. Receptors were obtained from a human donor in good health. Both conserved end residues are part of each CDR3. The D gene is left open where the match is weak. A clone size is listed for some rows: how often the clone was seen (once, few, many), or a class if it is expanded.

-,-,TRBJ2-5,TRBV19,TGTGCCAGTAGTTTAAGGTCACCAGAGACCCAGTACTTC,CASSLRSPETQYF
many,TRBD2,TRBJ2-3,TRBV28,TGTGCCAGCAGCAAGTCAGCGGGAGGTACCACAGATACGCAGTATTTT,CASSKSAGGTTDTQYF
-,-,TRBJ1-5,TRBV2,TGTGCCAGCAGTGAAGATTTCAATCAGCCCCAGCATTTT,CASSEDFNQPQHF
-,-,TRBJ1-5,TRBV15,TGTGCCACCAGCAGAGGAGGGGGGAGCAATCAGCCCCAGCATTTT,CATSRGGGSNQPQHF
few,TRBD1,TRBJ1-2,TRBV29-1,TGCAGCGTTGAGGGACAGGGTAGATATGGCTACACCTTC,CSVEGQGRYGYTF
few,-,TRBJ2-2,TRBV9,TGTGCCAGCAGCGGCATTACCGGGGAGCTGTTTTTT,CASSGITGELFF
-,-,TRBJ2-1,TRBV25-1,TGTGCCAGCAGACCGGGACACAGCCCTTACAATGAGCAGTTCTTC,CASRPGHSPYNEQFF
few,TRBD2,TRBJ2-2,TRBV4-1,TGCGCCAGCAGCCAAGTATTCGGGACTAGCGGTTACACCGGGGAGCTGTTTTTT,CASSQVFGTSGYTGELFF
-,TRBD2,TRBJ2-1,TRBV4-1,TGCGCCAGCAGCCAAGACCCCACAAGAGGCGCGGGAGTCAATGAGCAGTTCTTC,CASSQDPTRGAGVNEQFF
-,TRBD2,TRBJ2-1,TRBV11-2,TGTGCCAGCAGCGCAAGACTAGCGGGAGTGGGTGAGCAGTTCTTC,CASSARLAGVGEQFF
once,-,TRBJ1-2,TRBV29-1,TGCCCCGAAGAGGGCTATGGCTACACCTTC,CPEEGYGYTF
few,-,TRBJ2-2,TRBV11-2,TGTGCCAGCAGCTGGCGCCGGGGGCTAAAGAACACCGGGGAGCTGTTTTTT,CASSWRRGLKNTGELFF
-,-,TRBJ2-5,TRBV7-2,TGTGCCAGCAGCTTGTGGGCCTACGGGACCCAGTACTTC,CASSLWAYGTQYF
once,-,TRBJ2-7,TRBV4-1,TGCGCCAGCAGCCATCCCCCTGGGAGGACCTACGAGCAGTACTTC,CASSHPPGRTYEQYF
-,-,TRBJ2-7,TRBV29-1,TGCAGCGCGAGGACAGCCTACGAGCAGTACTTC,CSARTAYEQYF
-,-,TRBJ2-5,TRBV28,TGTGCCAGCAGTCGGAGTGGGGGAAGGGCCCAGTACTTC,CASSRSGGRAQYF
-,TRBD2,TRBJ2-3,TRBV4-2,TGTGCCAGCAGCAGGAAACTAGCGGCAACAGATACGCAGTATTTT,CASSRKLAATDTQYF
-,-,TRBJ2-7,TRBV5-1,TGCGCCAGCAGCTTTGCGGTCAGGGGTGGAGAGCAGTACTTC,CASSFAVRGGEQYF
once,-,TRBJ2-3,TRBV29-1,TGCAGCGTTGACAAGGGGCAAGCAGATACGCAGTATTTT,CSVDKGQADTQYF
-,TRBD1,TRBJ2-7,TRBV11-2,TGTGCCAGCAGCCCGAGGACAGGGTACAACGAGCAGTACTTC,CASSPRTGYNEQYF
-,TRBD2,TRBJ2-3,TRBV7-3,TGTGCCAGCAGCTTAACAGGCCTAGCGGAAGATACGCAGTATTTT,CASSLTGLAEDTQYF
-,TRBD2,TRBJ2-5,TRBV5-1,TGCGCCAGCAGCTTGAGCGGGACCCAAGAGACCCAGTACTTC,CASSLSGTQETQYF
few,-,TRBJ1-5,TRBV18,TGTGCCAGCTCACCACAAGGGGCTCCTCAGCCCCAGCATTTT,CASSPQGAPQPQHF
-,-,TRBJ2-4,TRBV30,TGTGCCTGGAGTGTAATGGGGGGAAAAAACATTCAGTACTTC,CAWSVMGGKNIQYF
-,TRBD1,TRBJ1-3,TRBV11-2,TGTGCCAGCAGCACCGACAGGGCTATGGGAAACACCATATATTTT,CASSTDRAMGNTIYF
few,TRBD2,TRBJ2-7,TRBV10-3,TGTGCCATCGGACTAGCCTACGAGCAGTACTTC,CAIGLAYEQYF
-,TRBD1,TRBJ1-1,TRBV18,TGTGCCAGCTCCCCGACAGGGTCGACTGAAGCTTTCTTT,CASSPTGSTEAFF
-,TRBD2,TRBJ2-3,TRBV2,TGTGCCAGCAGTGTTACTAGCGGGAGGTCAGATACGCAGTATTTT,CASSVTSGRSDTQYF
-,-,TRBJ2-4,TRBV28,TGTGCCAGCAGTTTAGGGGGAGGCGGAAACATTCAGTACTTC,CASSLGGGGNIQYF
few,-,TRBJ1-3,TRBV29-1,TGCAGCGTTGCACAGTCGGGTTGGGGGTTTGGAAACACCATATATTTT,CSVAQSGWGFGNTIYF
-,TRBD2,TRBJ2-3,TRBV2,TGTGCCAGCGGGGGACTAACTACGCAGTATTTT,CASGGLTTQYF
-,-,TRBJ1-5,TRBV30,TGTGCCTGGGGACGGGGGAATGGTCAGCCCCAGCATTTT,CAWGRGNGQPQHF
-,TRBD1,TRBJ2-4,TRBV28,TGTGCCAGCAGCCTGGACAGGGAAGTAGTTCAGTACTTC,CASSLDREVVQYF
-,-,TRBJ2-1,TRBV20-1,TGCAGTGCTAGCCCTCATGAGCAGTTCTTC,CSASPHEQFF
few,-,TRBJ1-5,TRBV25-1,TGTGCCAGCAGTGAATATATATCAGACGAAGTAAGCCAGCCCCAGCATTTT,CASSEYISDEVSQPQHF
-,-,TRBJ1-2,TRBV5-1,TGCGCCAGCAGCTTTCTACAGGGAGGGTATGGCTACACCTTC,CASSFLQGGYGYTF
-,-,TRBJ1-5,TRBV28,TGTGCCAGCGGGTGGCCCCAGCATTTT,CASGWPQHF
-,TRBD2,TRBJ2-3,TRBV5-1,TGCGCCAGCAGCTTGGTGGGACTAGCGGGATCCGATACGCAGTATTTT,CASSLVGLAGSDTQYF
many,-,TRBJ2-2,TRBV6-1,TGTGCCAGCAGTGAAAGGCCTCGCACCGGGGAGCTGTTTTTT,CASSERPRTGELFF
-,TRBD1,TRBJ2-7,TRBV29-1,TGCAGCGCCGGACAGGTGTCCTCCTACGAGCAGTACTTC,CSAGQVSSYEQYF
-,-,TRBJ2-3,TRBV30,TGTGCCTGGACGAAAAGCGGTCCTCGGGATACGCAGTATTTT,CAWTKSGPRDTQYF
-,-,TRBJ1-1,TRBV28,TGTGCCAGCAGTTTGGTCGGACTGAACACTGAAGCTTTCTTT,CASSLVGLNTEAFF
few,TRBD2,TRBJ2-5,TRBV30,TGTGCCTGGAGTCAACTAGCGGGGTACCAAGAGACCCAGTACTTC,CAWSQLAGYQETQYF
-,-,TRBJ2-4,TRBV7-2,TGTGCCAGCAGCTTAGAGGGACCCCAGTACTTC,CASSLEGPQYF
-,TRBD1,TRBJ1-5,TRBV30,TGTGCCTGGAGTGTACAGGGGGACCTAAATCAGCCCCAGCATTTT,CAWSVQGDLNQPQHF
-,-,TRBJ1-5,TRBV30,TGTGCCTGGAGTGATGATAGCAATCAGCCCCAGCATTTT,CAWSDDSNQPQHF
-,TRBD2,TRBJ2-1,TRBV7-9,TGTGCCAGCAGCTTAGGTCTAGCGGGATACAATGAGCAGTTCTTC,CASSLGLAGYNEQFF
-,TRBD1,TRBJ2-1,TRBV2,TGTGCCAGCAGCCCTGGGACAGGGAACAATGAGCAGTTCTTC,CASSPGTGNNEQFF
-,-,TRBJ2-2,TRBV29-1,TGCAGCGTTTATGGCACCGGGGAGCTGTTTTTT,CSVYGTGELFF